This T cell receptor beta chain was captured by sequencing in a study of patients and donors after allogeneic stem cell transplantation. Each CDR3 protein gets one entry after TCRdb re-called the RT-PCR reads with MiXCR. Of more than 850,000 distinct CDR3 sequences listed, about a sixth are singletons. The source is a human donor who was either an allogeneic HSCT recipient or a stem cell or donor lymphocyte infusion donor (not recorded which). It is not recorded whose cells these are; they may come from a transplant donor. Sequenced input: blood, either unsorted or a sorted T cell fraction (not recorded which).

The CDR3: CASSPTRGDAYF. In DNA, the CDR3 is TGTGCCAGCAGCCCTACGCGGGGGGACGCGTACTTC. The chain is built from TRBV11-2 and TRBJ2-7, with 8 positions matching TRBD2. Germline V lookup: CDR1 SGHAT, CDR2 FQNNGV. This CDR3 contains 12 residues. J gave up 12 bases and V 5 bases, and 9 bases lay outside the gene matches.